Following are 3 T cell receptor beta chains from one sample sequenced in a study of T cell repertoires and HLA-DP antigens. No antigens are known for them. The protocol was immunoSEQ multiplex PCR, while the TCRdb copy is restricted to in-frame clones and leaves out a portion. The table lists around 90,000 clones, approximately 89% of them singletons, with about 1.8% in the top ten. Sequenced sample: CD4+ T cells from PBMCs. All receptors derive from a man aged 45-65 years in good health and CMV-seronegative.

The rearrangement links TRBV5-1 to TRBJ1-3; 7 bases match TRBD1. Germline V gene data show CDR1 as SGHRS and CDR2 as YFSETQ. The CDR3 contains 15 residues. V lost 4 bases to trimming and J lost 1 base; unmatched junction nucleotides: 5. CDR3 residues: CASSPRQGSGNTIYF. The CDR3 DNA reads as TGCGCCAGCAGCCCCCGACAGGGTTCTGGAAACACCATATATTTT.

In regard to this clone: The junction departs from the called germline gene at one end, perhaps through a read error. The sample has other DNA sequences that encode this CDR3 too. V usage is TRBV7-8 and J usage is TRBJ2-5, with 7 bases fitting TRBD1. Germline CDR1 SGHVS, CDR2 FQNEAQ. The CDR3 sequence is 15 residues long. The CDR3 sequence: CASSAREQGKETQYF. The CDR3 bases are TGTGCCAGCAGCGCGCGCGAACAGGGGAAAGAGACTCAGTACTTC.

J is TRBJ2-5 and V is TRBV5-4; D perhaps matches TRBD1 (7 bases). This CDR3 is 12 amino acids long. Trimming took 4 bases from V and 6 from J, leaving 10 bases between them. CDR1 and CDR2 (germline): SGHNT, YYREEE (reference sequence). Written as DNA, the CDR3 is TGTGCCAGCAGCCCAGGGGGGAAGACCCAGTACTTC. Encoded protein: CASSPGGKTQYF.